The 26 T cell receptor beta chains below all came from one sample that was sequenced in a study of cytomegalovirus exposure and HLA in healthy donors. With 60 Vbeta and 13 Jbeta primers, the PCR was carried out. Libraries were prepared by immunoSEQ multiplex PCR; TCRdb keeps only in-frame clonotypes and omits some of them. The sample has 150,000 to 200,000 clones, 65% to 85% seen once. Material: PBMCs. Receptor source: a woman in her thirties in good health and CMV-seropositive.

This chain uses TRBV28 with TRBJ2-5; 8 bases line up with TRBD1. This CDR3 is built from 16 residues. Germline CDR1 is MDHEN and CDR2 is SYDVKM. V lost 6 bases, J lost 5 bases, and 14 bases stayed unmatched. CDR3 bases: TGTGCCAGCAGGGGAGCCGGCAGGGGGCGGGTGGAGACCCAGTACTTC. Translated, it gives CASRGAGRGRVETQYF.

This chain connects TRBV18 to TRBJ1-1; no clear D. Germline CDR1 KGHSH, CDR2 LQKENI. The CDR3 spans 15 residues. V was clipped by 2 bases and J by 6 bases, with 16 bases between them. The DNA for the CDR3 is TGTGCCAGCTCACCATCGCGGGGAGACGGGGCTGAAGCTTTCTTT. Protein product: CASSPSRGDGAEAFF.

The CDR3 nucleotides are TGTGCCAGCAGTTCTAGCGGGAGCACAGATACGCAGTATTTT. It translates to CASSSSGSTDTQYF. The chain uses TRBV28 and TRBJ2-3; 8 bases map to TRBD2. V lost 4 bases, J lost 0 bases, and 0 bases stayed unmatched. CDR1 is MDHEN and CDR2 is SYDVKM in the germline V gene. The length of the CDR3 is 14 residues.

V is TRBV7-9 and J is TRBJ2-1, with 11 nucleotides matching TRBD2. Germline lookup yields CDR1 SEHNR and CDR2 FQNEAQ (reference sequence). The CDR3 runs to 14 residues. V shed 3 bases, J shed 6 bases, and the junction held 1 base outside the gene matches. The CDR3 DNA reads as TGTGCCAGCAGCTTGGGGACTAGCGGCAATGAGCAGTTCTTC. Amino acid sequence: CASSLGTSGNEQFF.

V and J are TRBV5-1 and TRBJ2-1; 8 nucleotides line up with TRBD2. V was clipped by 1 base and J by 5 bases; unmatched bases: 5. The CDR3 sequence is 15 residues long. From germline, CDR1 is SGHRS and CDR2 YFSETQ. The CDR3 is CASSLRGSGDNEQFF. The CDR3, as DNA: TGCGCCAGCAGCTTGAGGGGTAGCGGGGACAATGAGCAGTTCTTC. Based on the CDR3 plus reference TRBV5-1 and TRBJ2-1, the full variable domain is KAGVTQTPRYLIKTRGQQVTLSCSPISGHRSVSWYQQTPGQGLQFLFEYFSETQRNKGNFPGRFSGRQFSNSRSEMNVSTLELGDSALYLCASSLRGSGDNEQFFGPGTRLTVL.

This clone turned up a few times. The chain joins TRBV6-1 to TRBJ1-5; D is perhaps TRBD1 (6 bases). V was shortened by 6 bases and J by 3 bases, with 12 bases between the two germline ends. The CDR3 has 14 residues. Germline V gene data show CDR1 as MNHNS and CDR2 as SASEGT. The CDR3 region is CASSDGQFNQPQHF. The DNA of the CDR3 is TGTGCCAGCAGCGATGGACAGTTCAATCAGCCCCAGCATTTT.

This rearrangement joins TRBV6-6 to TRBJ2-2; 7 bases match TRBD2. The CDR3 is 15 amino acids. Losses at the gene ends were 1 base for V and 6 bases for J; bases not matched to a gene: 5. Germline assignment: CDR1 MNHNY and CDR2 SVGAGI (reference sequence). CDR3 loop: CASSYWGGGSGELFF. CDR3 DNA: TGTGCCAGCAGTTACTGGGGGGGAGGGTCCGGGGAGCTGTTTTTT.

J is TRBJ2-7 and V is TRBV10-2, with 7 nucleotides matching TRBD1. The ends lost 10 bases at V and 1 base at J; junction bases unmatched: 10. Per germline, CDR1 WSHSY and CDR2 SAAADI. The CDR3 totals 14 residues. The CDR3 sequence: CATYTGTASYEQYF. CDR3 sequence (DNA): TGCGCCACTTATACCGGGACAGCTTCCTACGAGCAGTACTTC.

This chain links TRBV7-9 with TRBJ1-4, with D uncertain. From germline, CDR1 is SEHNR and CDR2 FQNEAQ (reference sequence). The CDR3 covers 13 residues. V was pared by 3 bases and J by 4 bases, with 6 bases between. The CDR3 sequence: CASSLMSNEKLFF. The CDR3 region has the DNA TGTGCCAGCAGCTTGATGAGTAATGAAAAACTGTTTTTT.

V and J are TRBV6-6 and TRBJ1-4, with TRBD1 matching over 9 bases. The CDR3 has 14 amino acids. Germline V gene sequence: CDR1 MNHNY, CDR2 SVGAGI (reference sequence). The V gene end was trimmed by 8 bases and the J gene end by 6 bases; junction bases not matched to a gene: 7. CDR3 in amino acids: CASGLTGGHEKLFF. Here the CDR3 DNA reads TGTGCCAGCGGTTTGACAGGGGGTCATGAAAAACTGTTTTTT.

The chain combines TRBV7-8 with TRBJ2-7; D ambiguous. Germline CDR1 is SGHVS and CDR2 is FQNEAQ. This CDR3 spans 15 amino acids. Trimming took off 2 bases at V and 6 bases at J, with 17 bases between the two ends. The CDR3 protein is CASSLFVAKVFEQYF. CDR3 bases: TGTGCCAGCAGCTTATTCGTAGCTAAGGTATTCGAGCAGTACTTC.

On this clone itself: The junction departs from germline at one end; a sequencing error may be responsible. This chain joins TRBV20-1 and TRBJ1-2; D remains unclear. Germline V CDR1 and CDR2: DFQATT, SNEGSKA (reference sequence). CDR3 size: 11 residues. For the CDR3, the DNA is TGCAGTGCTAGAATAGCTTCTATGGCTAGCTTC. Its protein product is CSARIASMASF.

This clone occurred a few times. CDR3 protein: CASSLGVAGTEAFF. DNA of the CDR3: TGTGCCAGCAGCCTCGGGGTGGCGGGCACTGAAGCTTTCTTT. This rearrangement joins TRBV7-2 to TRBJ1-1; D not certain. Germline CDR1 reads SGHTA; CDR2 reads FQGNSA. This CDR3 comprises 14 residues. Trimming shortened V by 5 bases and J by 4 bases, and 14 bases separated the two germline ends.

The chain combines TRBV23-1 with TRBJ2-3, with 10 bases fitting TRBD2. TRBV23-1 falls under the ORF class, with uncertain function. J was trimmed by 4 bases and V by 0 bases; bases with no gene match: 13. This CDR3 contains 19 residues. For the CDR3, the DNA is TGCGCCAGCAGTCAATCCTCCCTAGGGAGGACTAGCGGATCAGATACGCAGTATTTT. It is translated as CASSQSSLGRTSGSDTQYF.

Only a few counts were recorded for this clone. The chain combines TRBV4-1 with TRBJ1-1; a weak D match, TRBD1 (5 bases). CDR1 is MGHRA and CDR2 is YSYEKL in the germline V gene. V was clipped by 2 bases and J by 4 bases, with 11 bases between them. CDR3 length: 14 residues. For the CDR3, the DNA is TGCGCCAGCAGCCAAATCAGGGTGTTCACTGAAGCTTTCTTT. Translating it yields CASSQIRVFTEAFF.

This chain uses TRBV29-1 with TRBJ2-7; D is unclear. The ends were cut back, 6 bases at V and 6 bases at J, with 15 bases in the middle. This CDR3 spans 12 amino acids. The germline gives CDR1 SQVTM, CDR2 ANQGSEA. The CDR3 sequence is CSVVSAFGEQYF. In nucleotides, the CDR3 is TGCAGCGTCGTTAGTGCCTTCGGCGAGCAGTACTTC.

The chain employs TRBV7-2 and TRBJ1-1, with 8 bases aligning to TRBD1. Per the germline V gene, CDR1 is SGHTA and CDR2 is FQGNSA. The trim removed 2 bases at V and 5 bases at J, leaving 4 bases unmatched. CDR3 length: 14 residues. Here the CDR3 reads CASSLSGGQTEAFF. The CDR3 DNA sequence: TGTGCCAGCAGCTTATCAGGGGGCCAGACTGAAGCTTTCTTT.

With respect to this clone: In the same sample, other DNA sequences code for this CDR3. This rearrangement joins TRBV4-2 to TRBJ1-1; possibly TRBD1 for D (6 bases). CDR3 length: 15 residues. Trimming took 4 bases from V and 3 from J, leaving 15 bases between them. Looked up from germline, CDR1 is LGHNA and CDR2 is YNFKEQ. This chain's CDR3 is CASSPGGAPDTEAFF. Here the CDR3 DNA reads TGTGCCAGCAGCCCCGGGGGGGCGCCGGACACTGAAGCTTTCTTT.

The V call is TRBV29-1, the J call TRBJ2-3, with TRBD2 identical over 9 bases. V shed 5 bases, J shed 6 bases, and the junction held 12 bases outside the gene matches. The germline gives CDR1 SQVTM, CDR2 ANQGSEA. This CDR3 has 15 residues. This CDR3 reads CSVRAAGGAPDTQYF. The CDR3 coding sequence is TGCAGCGTTCGAGCCGCGGGGGGGGCGCCGGATACGCAGTATTTT.

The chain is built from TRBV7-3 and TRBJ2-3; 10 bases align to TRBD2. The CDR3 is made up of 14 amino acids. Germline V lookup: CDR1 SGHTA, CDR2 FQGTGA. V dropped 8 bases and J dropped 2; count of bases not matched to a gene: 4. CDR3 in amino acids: CASATSGVTDTQYF. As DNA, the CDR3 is TGTGCCAGCGCCACTAGCGGGGTCACAGATACGCAGTATTTT.

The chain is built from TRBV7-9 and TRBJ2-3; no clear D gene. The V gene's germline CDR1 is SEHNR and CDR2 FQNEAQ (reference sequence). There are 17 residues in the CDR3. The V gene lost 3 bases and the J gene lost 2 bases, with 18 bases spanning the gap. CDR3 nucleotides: TGTGCCAGCAGCTTCGGTTTAACCCGAGGTAACACAGATACGCAGTATTTT. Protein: CASSFGLTRGNTDTQYF.

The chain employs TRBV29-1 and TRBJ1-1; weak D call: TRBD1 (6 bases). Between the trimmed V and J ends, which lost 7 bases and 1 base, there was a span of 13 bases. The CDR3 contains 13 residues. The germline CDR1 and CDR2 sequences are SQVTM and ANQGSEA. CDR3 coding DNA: TGCAGCGCGATGACAGGAGCGAACACTGAAGCTTTCTTT. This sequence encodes CSAMTGANTEAFF.

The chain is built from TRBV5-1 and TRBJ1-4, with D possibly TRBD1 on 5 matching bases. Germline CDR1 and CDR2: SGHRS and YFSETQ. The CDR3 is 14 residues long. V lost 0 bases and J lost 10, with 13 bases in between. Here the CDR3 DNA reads TGCGCCAGCAGCTTGGCCTTGGGGACTCGAAAACTGTTTTTT. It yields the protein CASSLALGTRKLFF. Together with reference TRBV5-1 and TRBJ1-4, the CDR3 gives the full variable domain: KAGVTQTPRYLIKTRGQQVTLSCSPISGHRSVSWYQQTPGQGLQFLFEYFSETQRNKGNFPGRFSGRQFSNSRSEMNVSTLELGDSALYLCASSLALGTRKLFFGSGTQLSVL.

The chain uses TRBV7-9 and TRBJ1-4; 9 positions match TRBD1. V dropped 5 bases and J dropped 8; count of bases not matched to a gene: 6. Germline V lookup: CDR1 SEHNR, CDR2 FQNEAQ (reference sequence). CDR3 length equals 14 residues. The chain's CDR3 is CASSLDRGYEKLFF. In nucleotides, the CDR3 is TGTGCCAGCAGCCTGGACAGGGGTTACGAAAAACTGTTTTTT.

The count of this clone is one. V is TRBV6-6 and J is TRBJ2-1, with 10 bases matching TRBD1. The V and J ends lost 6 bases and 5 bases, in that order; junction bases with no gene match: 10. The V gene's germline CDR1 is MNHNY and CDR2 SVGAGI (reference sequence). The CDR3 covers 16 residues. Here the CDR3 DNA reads TGTGCCAGCAGAACCCCGGGACAGGGGACCCACAATGAGCAGTTCTTC. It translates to CASRTPGQGTHNEQFF.

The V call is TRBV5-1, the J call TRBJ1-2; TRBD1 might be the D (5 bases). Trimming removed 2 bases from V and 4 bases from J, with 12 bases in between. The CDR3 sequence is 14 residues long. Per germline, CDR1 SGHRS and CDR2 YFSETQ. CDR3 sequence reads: CASSLNRIGYGYTF. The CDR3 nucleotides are TGCGCCAGCAGCTTAAACAGGATAGGCTATGGCTACACCTTC.